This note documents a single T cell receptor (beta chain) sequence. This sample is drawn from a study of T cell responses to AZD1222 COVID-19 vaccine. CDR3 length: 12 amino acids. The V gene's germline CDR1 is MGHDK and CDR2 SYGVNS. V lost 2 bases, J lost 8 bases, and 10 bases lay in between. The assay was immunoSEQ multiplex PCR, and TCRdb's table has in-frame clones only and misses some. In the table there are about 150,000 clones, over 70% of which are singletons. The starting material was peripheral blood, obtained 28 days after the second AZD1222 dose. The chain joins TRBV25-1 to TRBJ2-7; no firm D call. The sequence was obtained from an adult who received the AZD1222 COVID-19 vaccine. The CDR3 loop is CASSEIGGKQYF. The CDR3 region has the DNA TGTGCCAGCAGTGAAATAGGTGGGAAGCAGTACTTC.